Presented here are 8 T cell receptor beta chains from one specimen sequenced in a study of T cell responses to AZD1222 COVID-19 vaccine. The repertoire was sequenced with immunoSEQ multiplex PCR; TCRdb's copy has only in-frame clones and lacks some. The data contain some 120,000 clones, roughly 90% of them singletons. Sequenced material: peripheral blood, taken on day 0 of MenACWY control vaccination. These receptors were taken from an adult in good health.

CDR3 region: CASSLYSQGGNTIYF. In DNA form, the CDR3 reads TGTGCCAGCAGCTTATATTCACAGGGGGGAAACACCATATATTTT. The chain couples TRBV11-2 to TRBJ1-3; TRBD1 matches 7 bases. Germline CDR1 SGHAT, CDR2 FQNNGV. J lost 4 bases, V lost 2 bases, and 5 bases had no gene match. The CDR3 has 15 residues.

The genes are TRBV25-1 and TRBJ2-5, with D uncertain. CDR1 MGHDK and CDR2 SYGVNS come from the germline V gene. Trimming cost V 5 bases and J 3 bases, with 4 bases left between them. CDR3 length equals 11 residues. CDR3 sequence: CASSQEETQYF. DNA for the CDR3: TGTGCCAGCAGTCAAGAAGAGACCCAGTACTTC.

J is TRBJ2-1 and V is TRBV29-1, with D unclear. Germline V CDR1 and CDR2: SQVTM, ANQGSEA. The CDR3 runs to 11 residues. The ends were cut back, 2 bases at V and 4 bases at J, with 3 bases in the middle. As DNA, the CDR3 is TGCAGCGTTGAATTTTACAATGAGCAGTTCTTC. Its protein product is CSVEFYNEQFF.

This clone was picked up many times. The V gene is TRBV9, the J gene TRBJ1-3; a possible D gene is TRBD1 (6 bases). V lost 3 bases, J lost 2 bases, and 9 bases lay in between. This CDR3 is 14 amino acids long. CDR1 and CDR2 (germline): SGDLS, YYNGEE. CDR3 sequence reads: CASSGTGTGNTIYF. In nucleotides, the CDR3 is TGTGCCAGCAGCGGAACAGGGACTGGAAACACCATATATTTT.

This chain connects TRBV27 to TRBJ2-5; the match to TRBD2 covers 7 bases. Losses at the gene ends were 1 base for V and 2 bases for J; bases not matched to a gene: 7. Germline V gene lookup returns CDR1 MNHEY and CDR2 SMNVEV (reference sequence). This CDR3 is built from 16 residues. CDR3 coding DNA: TGTGCCAGCAGTTTATTATCGCCTAGCGGACAAGAGACCCAGTACTTC. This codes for CASSLLSPSGQETQYF.

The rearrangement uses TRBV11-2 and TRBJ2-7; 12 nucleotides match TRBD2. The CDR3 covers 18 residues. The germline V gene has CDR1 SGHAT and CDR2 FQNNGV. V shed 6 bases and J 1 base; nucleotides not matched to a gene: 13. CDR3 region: CASRVLAGTSGRSYEQYF. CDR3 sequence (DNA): TGTGCCAGCAGGGTCCTTGCCGGGACTAGCGGGCGTTCCTACGAGCAGTACTTC.

In nucleotides, the CDR3 is TGTGCTAGTGGTTTGGACCGACAGGGAACCTACGAGCAGTACTTC. Residues: CASGLDRQGTYEQYF. The rearrangement uses TRBV12-5 and TRBJ2-7, with 7 positions matching TRBD1. CDR1 is LGHNT and CDR2 is FRNRAP in the germline V gene. This CDR3 is built from 15 residues. With 1 base clipped from V and 2 bases from J, the junction kept 5 bases outside the gene matches.

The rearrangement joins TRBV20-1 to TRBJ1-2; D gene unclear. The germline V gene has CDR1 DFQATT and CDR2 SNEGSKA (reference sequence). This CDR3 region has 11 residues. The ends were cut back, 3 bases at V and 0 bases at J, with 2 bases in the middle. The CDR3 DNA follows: TGCAGTGCTAGTCCTAACTATGGCTACACCTTC. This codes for CSASPNYGYTF.